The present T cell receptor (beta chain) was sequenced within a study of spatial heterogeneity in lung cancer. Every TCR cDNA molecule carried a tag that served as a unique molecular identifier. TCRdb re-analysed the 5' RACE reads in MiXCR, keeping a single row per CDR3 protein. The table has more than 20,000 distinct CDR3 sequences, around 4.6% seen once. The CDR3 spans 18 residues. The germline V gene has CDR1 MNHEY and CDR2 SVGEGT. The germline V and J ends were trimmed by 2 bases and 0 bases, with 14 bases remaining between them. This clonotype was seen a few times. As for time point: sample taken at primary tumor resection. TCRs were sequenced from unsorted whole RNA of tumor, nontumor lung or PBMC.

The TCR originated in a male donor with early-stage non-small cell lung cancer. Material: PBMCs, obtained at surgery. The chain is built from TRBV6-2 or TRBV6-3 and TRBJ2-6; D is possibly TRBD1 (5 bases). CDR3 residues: CASSYILTDRSGANVLTF. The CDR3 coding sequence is TGTGCCAGCAGTTACATATTGACAGACCGCTCTGGGGCCAACGTCCTGACTTTC.